This T cell receptor (beta chain) was identified during a study of T-cell reconstitution after alpha-beta-depleted transplantation in children. Findings of the study overall: The study reportedly traced alpha-beta T cells about two months after transplant to several hundred expanded graft clones. Once a year had passed after transplant, T-cell counts and diversity came mostly from newly produced T cells. Recipient T cells and thymic progenitors that survived gave rise to the high TCRbeta diversity observed at day 60 in some patients.

This clonotype appeared many times. The target antigen is unknown. In germline, CDR1 is DFQATT, CDR2 SNEGSKA (reference sequence). This CDR3 is built from 16 residues. Trimming shortened V by 4 bases and J by 0 bases, and 16 bases separated the two germline ends. The authors prepared the TCRbeta library with unique molecular identifiers. TCRdb re-called the PCR reads with MiXCR, one entry per CDR3 protein. The sample includes roughly 70,000 distinct CDR3 sequences, 4.9% of them seen just once. V and J are TRBV20-1 and TRBJ1-3; D uncertain. The material sequenced was PBMCs, mostly from graft donor cells, taken 180 days after TCRalphabeta/CD19-depleted stem cell transplant. This receptor was identified in a boy under two years old who had a stem cell transplant for acute myeloid leukemia, so the T cells may come from the graft donor. The CDR3 nucleotides read TGCAGTGCTACTGTCGATCAGGCCCTCTCTGGAAACACCATATATTTT. Its translation is CSATVDQALSGNTIYF.